This T cell receptor (beta chain) stems from a study of Graves' ophthalmopathy and Graves' hyperthyroidism. In the study overall: Before any treatment was given, at initial diagnosis, peripheral blood was collected.

The CDR3 is 13 amino acids. Per germline, CDR1 DFQATT and CDR2 SNEGSKA (reference sequence). J was trimmed by 2 bases and V by 3 bases; bases with no gene match: 2. Amplification of the TCR beta CDR3 regions used RNA transcripts (as template). First-round RT-PCR relied on HTBI primers, and a second-round multiplex PCR came next. TCRdb used MiXCR to reprocess the multiplex PCR reads, holding one entry per CDR3 protein. Among roughly 380,000 distinct CDR3 sequences listed, 15% to 19% were seen once. Hyperthyroidism patients were newly diagnosed, under 2 months' duration, aged 18 to 65. Clinical symptoms and serum thyroxine were used for diagnosis; TRAb, thyroid ultrasound and orbital computed tomography were also relied on. The study, taken as a whole, reports: Discriminating ophthalmopathy from stable hyperthyroidism, a 13-signature model attained a sensitivity of approximately 85% and a specificity of 81.08%.

This clonotype has ten or more counts. What it binds is unknown. This rearrangement joins TRBV20-1 to TRBJ1-2, with 8 nucleotides matching TRBD1. This receptor was obtained from a woman under 30 with stable Graves' hyperthyroidism. Sequences were obtained from peripheral blood. CDR3 in DNA: TGCAGTGCTAGGACAGGGGAAAACTATGGCTACACCTTC. This codes for CSARTGENYGYTF.